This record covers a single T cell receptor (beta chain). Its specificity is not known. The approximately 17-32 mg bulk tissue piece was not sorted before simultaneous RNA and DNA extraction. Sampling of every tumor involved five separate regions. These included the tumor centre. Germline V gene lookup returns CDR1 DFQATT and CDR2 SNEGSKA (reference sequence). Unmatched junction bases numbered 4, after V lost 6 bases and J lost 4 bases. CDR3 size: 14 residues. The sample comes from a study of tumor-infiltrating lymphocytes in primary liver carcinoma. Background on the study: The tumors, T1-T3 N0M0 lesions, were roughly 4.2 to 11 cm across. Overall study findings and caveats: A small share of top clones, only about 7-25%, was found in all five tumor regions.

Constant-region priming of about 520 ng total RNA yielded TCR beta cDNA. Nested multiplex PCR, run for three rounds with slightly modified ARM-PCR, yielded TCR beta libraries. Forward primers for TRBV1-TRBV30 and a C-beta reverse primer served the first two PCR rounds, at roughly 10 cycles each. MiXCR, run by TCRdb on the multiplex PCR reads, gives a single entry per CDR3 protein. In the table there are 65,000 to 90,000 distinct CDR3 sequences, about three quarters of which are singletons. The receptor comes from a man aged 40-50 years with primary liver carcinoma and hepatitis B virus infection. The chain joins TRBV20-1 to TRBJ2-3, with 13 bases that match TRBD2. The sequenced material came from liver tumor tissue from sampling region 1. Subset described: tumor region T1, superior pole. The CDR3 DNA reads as TGCAGTGCGCAAACTAGCGGGAGGGCAGATACGCAGTATTTT. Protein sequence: CSAQTSGRADTQYF.